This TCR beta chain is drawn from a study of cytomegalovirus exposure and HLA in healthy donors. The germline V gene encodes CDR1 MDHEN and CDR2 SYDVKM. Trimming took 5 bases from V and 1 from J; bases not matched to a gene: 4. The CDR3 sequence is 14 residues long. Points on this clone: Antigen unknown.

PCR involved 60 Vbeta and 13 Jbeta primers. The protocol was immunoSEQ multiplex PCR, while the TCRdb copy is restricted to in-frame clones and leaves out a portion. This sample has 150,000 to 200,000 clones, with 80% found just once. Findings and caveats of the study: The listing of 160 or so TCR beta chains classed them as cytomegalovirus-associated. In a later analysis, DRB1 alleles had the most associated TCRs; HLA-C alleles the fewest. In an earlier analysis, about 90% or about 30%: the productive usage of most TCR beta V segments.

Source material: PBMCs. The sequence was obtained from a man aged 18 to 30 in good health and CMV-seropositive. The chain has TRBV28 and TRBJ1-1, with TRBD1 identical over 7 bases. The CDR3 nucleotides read TGTGCCAGCAGTCCCTACAGGGGGAACACTGAAGCTTTCTTT. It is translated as CASSPYRGNTEAFF.